Shown below are 5 T cell receptor beta chains from a single sample sequenced in a study of T cell changes during pregnancy in multiple sclerosis. Libraries were prepared by immunoSEQ multiplex PCR; TCRdb keeps only in-frame clonotypes and omits some of them. The sample holds 70,000 to 100,000 clones, about 93% seen once. Sequencing was performed on peripheral blood, taken in the third trimester of pregnancy. The receptors were sampled from a female donor in good health, enrolled as a control in a pregnancy study.

Regarding this clone: This specimen includes other DNA sequences encoding the same CDR3. The chain is built from TRBV19 and TRBJ2-7; TRBD2 agrees at 9 bases. CDR1 is LNHDA, CDR2 SQIVND, per germline (reference sequence). V shed 6 bases and J 7 bases; nucleotides not matched to a gene: 7. The CDR3 length is 13 residues. The CDR3 spells CASSGLAGYEQYF. The CDR3 region has the DNA TGTGCCAGTAGCGGCCTAGCGGGATATGAGCAGTACTTC. Using reference TRBV19 and TRBJ2-7 for the parts outside the CDR3, the full variable domain is DGGITQSPKYLFRKEGQNVTLSCEQNLNHDAMYWYRQDPGQGLRLIYYSQIVNDFQKGDIAEGYSVSREKKESFPLTVTSAQKNPTAFYLCASSGLAGYEQYFGPGTRLTVT.

CDR3 residues: CASRPTGGRGKETQYF. DNA for the CDR3: TGTGCCAGCAGACCCACAGGGGGCCGGGGCAAAGAGACCCAGTACTTC. The V call is TRBV28, the J call TRBJ2-5, with TRBD1 matching 9 bases. Germline CDR1 MDHEN, CDR2 SYDVKM. J was trimmed by 3 bases and V by 6 bases; bases with no gene match: 11. This CDR3 contains 16 residues. The entire variable domain, with the rest obtained from reference TRBV28 and TRBJ2-5, is as follows: DVKVTQSSRYLVKRTGEKVFLECVQDMDHENMFWYRQDPGLGLRLIYFSYDVKMKEKGDIPEGYSVSREKKERFSLILESASTNQTSMYLCASRPTGGRGKETQYFGPGTRLLVL.

This chain links TRBV28 with TRBJ2-7, with TRBD1 matching over 9 bases. Germline values: CDR1 MDHEN, CDR2 SYDVKM. The CDR3 runs 16 residues. After removal of 7 bases from V and 5 bases from J, the junction contained 15 bases not matched to a gene. CDR3 DNA sequence: TGTGCCAGCACGGCATTACGGGGACAGGGTGCCGACGAGCAGTACTTC. Translating it yields CASTALRGQGADEQYF.

This chain uses TRBV5-1 with TRBJ1-4; no firm D call. The CDR3 spans 17 residues. Trimming took 4 bases from V and 0 from J, leaving 16 bases between them. Germline loops: CDR1 SGHRS, CDR2 YFSETQ. CDR3 sequence: CASSPVRGIATNEKLFF. In DNA form, the CDR3 reads TGCGCCAGCAGCCCAGTACGCGGAATTGCAACTAATGAAAAACTGTTTTTT.

The J gene is TRBJ2-7, the V gene TRBV6-1, with D perhaps TRBD1 (6 bases). V was shortened by 6 bases and J by 3 bases, with 15 bases between the two germline ends. CDR1 and CDR2 from the germline V gene are MNHNS and SASEGT. This CDR3 has 14 amino acids. The CDR3: CASRTTGDGYEQYF. CDR3 DNA sequence: TGTGCCAGCAGGACGACAGGAGACGGCTACGAGCAGTACTTC.